The 18 T cell receptor beta chains below come from one sample, sequenced in a study of T cell repertoires in aging, cancer and after chemotherapy. TCR beta rearrangements were amplified from peripheral blood genomic DNA. Rearranged V-D-J TRB sequences were amplified with a mixed TRB-A/B primer pool. From the multiplex PCR reads, TCRdb called clonotypes with MiXCR, one entry per CDR3 protein. Of roughly 3,000 distinct CDR3 sequences listed, approximately 25% were seen once; the top ten hold about a third. Sequenced material: blood. These receptors all stem from a human donor with a solid tumor.

This clonotype was seen a handful of times. The rearrangement links TRBV12-3 or TRBV12-4 to TRBJ2-7; 7 bases agree with TRBD1. CDR3 length equals 15 residues. V lost 6 bases and J lost 3; bases outside the gene matches: 11. In DNA form, the CDR3 reads TGTGCCAGCAGCCCGACCCACAGGGGCGGCTACGAGCAGTACTTC. Protein product: CASSPTHRGGYEQYF.

To note about this clonotype: This could be a read error, since a much larger clone is one nucleotide away. This sequence joins TRBV7-2 and TRBJ1-2; no clear D. The length of the CDR3 is 12 residues. Between the trimmed V and J ends, which lost 6 bases and 10 bases, there was a span of 15 bases. Per the germline V gene, CDR1 is SGHTA and CDR2 is FQGNSA. The CDR3: CASRGTRSAYTF. Here the CDR3 DNA reads TGTGCCAGCAGAGGAACTAGGTCGGCCTACACCTTC. The entire variable domain, with the rest obtained from reference TRBV7-2 and TRBJ1-2, is as follows: GAGVSQSPSNKVTEKGKDVELRCDPISGHTALYWYRQSLGQGLEFLIYFQGNSAPDKSGLPSDRFSAERTGGSVSTLTIQRTQQEDSAVYLCASRGTRSAYTFGSGTRLTVV.

This clonotype is medium-sized by share. This chain uses TRBV19 with TRBJ2-2; D is unclear. The V end lost 3 bases, the J end lost 7 bases, and 12 bases lay between the germline ends. There are 14 residues in the CDR3. The germline CDR1 and CDR2 sequences are LNHDA and SQIVND (reference sequence). The chain's CDR3 is CASSIARRVGELFF. The DNA of the CDR3 is TGTGCCAGTAGTATTGCCCGACGAGTCGGGGAGCTGTTTTTT.

As for this clonotype: A read error may explain this, as a much larger clone is one base away. V is TRBV18 and J is TRBJ2-6; tentative D call: TRBD2 (5 bases). The CDR3 runs to 16 residues. The germline V gene encodes CDR1 KGHSH and CDR2 LQKENI. V gave up 2 bases and J gave up 10 bases, with 18 bases separating them. The CDR3 DNA is TGTGCCAGCTCACCAAAGTTGGAGGCAGGTCCTAACGTCCTGACTTTC. The encoded protein is CASSPKLEAGPNVLTF.

This clonotype is medium-sized within its sample. This chain joins TRBV19 and TRBJ2-5; no firm D call. The V gene's germline CDR1 is LNHDA and CDR2 SQIVND (reference sequence). CDR3 size: 12 residues. V lost 5 bases, J lost 5 bases, and 9 bases lay in between. The CDR3 nucleotides read TGTGCCAGTAGTTTCCCTGGGGAGACCCAGTACTTC. Translating it yields CASSFPGETQYF.

Sample share makes this clonotype medium-sized (0.01 to 0.1%). CDR3 protein: CSVDNTINYPNYGYTF. DNA of the CDR3: TGCAGCGTTGATAACACGATTAACTATCCTAACTATGGCTACACCTTC. V and J are TRBV29-1 and TRBJ1-2; no firm D call. The CDR3 has 16 amino acids. Germline CDR1 and CDR2: SQVTM and ANQGSEA. Trimming stripped 3 bases from V and 0 bases from J, with 17 bases between.

J is TRBJ2-5 and V is TRBV15, with TRBD2 identical over 7 bases. V lost 0 bases, J lost 5 bases, and 6 bases stayed unmatched. This CDR3 is 15 amino acids long. Germline V gene data show CDR1 as LNHNV and CDR2 as YYDKDF (reference sequence). The CDR3 DNA reads as TGTGCCACCAGCAGAGATGCGGGAGAAGGGGAGACCCAGTACTTC. This sequence encodes CATSRDAGEGETQYF.

By share, this clonotype counts as medium-sized. This chain joins TRBV5-6 and TRBJ2-2; 9 positions match TRBD2. The J segment lost 4 bases and the V segment lost 4 bases, leaving 8 bases of the junction unmatched. The CDR3 is 16 amino acids. Germline V CDR1 and CDR2: SGHDT, YYEEEE. CDR3 region: CASSPIAGATTGELFF. DNA of the CDR3: TGTGCCAGCAGCCCAATAGCGGGGGCCACCACCGGGGAGCTGTTTTTT.

A note on this clonotype: A much larger clone differs by one base, so this may be a read error. The chain is built from TRBV27 and TRBJ2-7; TRBD1 matches 7 bases. CDR3 length: 14 amino acids. Germline values: CDR1 MNHEY, CDR2 SMNVEV (reference sequence). J was trimmed by 7 bases and V by 5 bases; bases with no gene match: 11. In DNA, the CDR3 is TGTGCCAGCAGTCCTCGCCCTGACAGGGAGGAGCAGTACTTC. This gives the protein CASSPRPDREEQYF.

This clonotype appeared a few times. The chain uses TRBV10-3 and TRBJ1-6; 8 bases fit TRBD1. Germline V gene sequence: CDR1 ENHRY, CDR2 SYGVKD. The CDR3 length is 15 residues. V was clipped by 2 bases and J by 6 bases; unmatched bases: 3. CDR3 in amino acids: CAISERTGSNSPLHF. The DNA of the CDR3 is TGTGCCATCAGTGAGAGGACAGGGAGTAATTCACCCCTCCACTTT.

V is TRBV6-5 and J is TRBJ2-7, with 7 bases that match TRBD1. The CDR3 sequence is 14 residues long. The J segment lost 4 bases and the V segment lost 3 bases, leaving 6 bases of the junction unmatched. CDR1 is MNHEY and CDR2 is SVGAGI in the germline V gene. The DNA for the CDR3 is TGTGCCAGCAGTTATACGGGACAGAGTTACGAGCAGTACTTC. This translates into CASSYTGQSYEQYF.

This clonotype is judged medium-sized. The chain is built from TRBV30 and TRBJ1-2, with a tentative D call TRBD1 (5 bases). Germline CDR1 is GTSNPN and CDR2 is SVGIG (reference sequence). Trimming shortened V by 4 bases and J by 3 bases, and 12 bases separated the two germline ends. CDR3 length equals 13 residues. CDR3 protein: CAWNAKGYYGYTF. Here the CDR3 DNA reads TGTGCCTGGAACGCTAAGGGGTACTATGGCTACACCTTC.

In this sample, this clonotype turned up a few times. The chain carries TRBV20-1 and TRBJ2-1; 9 bases align to TRBD2. V lost 1 base, J lost 9 bases, and 7 bases stayed unmatched. The CDR3 contains 14 residues. Per the germline V gene, CDR1 is DFQATT and CDR2 is SNEGSKA (reference sequence). In DNA form, the CDR3 reads TGCAGTGCTAGAGTCCCAGCGGGGGGCCCTGAGCAGTTCTTC. Protein product: CSARVPAGGPEQFF.

Sample share makes this clonotype large. The chain couples TRBV15 to TRBJ2-1; D is perhaps TRBD1 or TRBD2 (5 bases each). V dropped 5 bases and J dropped 7 bases, with 18 bases sitting between them. The CDR3 has 15 amino acids. Germline CDR1 is LNHNV and CDR2 is YYDKDF (reference sequence). The CDR3 region is CATSVLSGTVNEQFF. For the CDR3, the DNA is TGTGCCACCAGCGTTCTTTCCGGGACCGTGAATGAGCAGTTCTTC.

The gene calls are TRBV6-5 and TRBJ1-1, with no clear D. V was clipped by 6 bases and J by 4 bases, with 21 bases between them. This CDR3 region has 16 residues. Germline CDR1 reads MNHEY; CDR2 reads SVGAGI. The CDR3 coding sequence is TGTGCCAGCAGCCGGGGTCATTCAACCGTCGGCACTGAAGCTTTCTTT. Its protein product is CASSRGHSTVGTEAFF.

CDR3 residues: CASSPGTGGTDTQYF. CDR3 coding DNA: TGTGCCAGCTCACCAGGGACAGGGGGCACAGATACGCAGTATTTT. V usage is TRBV18 and J usage is TRBJ2-3; 10 positions match TRBD1. V was pared by 2 bases and J by 1 base, with 0 bases of the junction left unmatched. The CDR3 contains 15 residues. CDR1 is KGHSH and CDR2 is LQKENI in the germline V gene.

By sample fraction, this clonotype is medium-sized (0.01 to 0.1%). CDR3 bases: TGTGCCAGCAGTCCCAATCATCAGACAGGGCCCTTAAGGACTGAAGCTTTCTTT. Its translation is CASSPNHQTGPLRTEAFF. This chain uses TRBV27 with TRBJ1-1, with 7 bases aligning to TRBD1. From germline, CDR1 is MNHEY and CDR2 SMNVEV (reference sequence). V trimming: 5 bases; J trimming: 5 bases; junction bases outside the gene matches: 20. The CDR3 contains 18 residues.

The V gene is TRBV6-5, the J gene TRBJ1-5, with D unclear. The germline CDR1 and CDR2 sequences are MNHEY and SVGAGI. The CDR3 length is 11 residues. With 5 bases removed from V and 15 bases from J, the gap between germline ends came to 14 bases. CDR3 sequence (DNA): TGTGCCAGCAGTCAAACAGCCGGACGGCATTTT. It translates to CASSQTAGRHF.